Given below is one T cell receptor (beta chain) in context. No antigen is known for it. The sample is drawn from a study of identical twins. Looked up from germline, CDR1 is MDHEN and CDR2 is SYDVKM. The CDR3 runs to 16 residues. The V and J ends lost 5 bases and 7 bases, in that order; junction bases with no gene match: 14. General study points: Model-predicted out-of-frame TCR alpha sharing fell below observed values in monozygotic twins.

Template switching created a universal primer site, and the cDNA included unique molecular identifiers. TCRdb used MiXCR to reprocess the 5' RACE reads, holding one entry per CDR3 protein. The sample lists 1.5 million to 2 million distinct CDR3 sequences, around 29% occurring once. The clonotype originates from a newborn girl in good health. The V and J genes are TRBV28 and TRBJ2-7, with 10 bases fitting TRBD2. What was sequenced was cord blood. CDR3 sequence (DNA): TGTGCCAGCAGTACAATAGCGGGAGGCCCTAGTAATGAGCAGTACTTC. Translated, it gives CASSTIAGGPSNEQYF.